Listed here are 25 T cell receptor beta chains from one sample, sequenced in a study of T cell responses to AZD1222 COVID-19 vaccine. Profiled with immunoSEQ multiplex PCR; TCRdb holds only in-frame clones, not every one. The sample consists of roughly 100,000 clones, 85% to 90% of them appearing once. The input for sequencing was peripheral blood, taken on day 0 of AZD1222 vaccination. All receptors come from an adult in good health.

J is TRBJ2-1 and V is TRBV2; D may be TRBD1 or TRBD2 (6 bases each). Deletions cut 6 bases from V and 7 bases from J, with 13 bases between. Germline V CDR1 and CDR2: SNHLY, FYNNEI. The CDR3 contains 13 residues. The CDR3 loop is CASRRDTLNEQFF. DNA for the CDR3: TGTGCCAGCAGGCGGGACACTTTAAATGAGCAGTTCTTC.

V usage is TRBV5-1 and J usage is TRBJ1-1; TRBD1 might be the D (6 bases). Germline values: CDR1 SGHRS, CDR2 YFSETQ. Trimming shortened V by 2 bases and J by 1 base, and 21 bases separated the two germline ends. The CDR3 covers 18 residues. The CDR3 DNA is TGCGCCAGCAGCTTAACCTCACCCCCCGGGACATCGAACACTGAAGCTTTCTTT. It yields the protein CASSLTSPPGTSNTEAFF. Combining the CDR3 with reference TRBV5-1 and TRBJ1-1 gives the whole variable domain KAGVTQTPRYLIKTRGQQVTLSCSPISGHRSVSWYQQTPGQGLQFLFEYFSETQRNKGNFPGRFSGRQFSNSRSEMNVSTLELGDSALYLCASSLTSPPGTSNTEAFFGQGTRLTVV.

The chain has TRBV19 and TRBJ2-6; the D is unclear. This CDR3 comprises 16 residues. Germline assignment: CDR1 LNHDA and CDR2 SQIVND (reference sequence). Trimming cost V 1 base and J 3 bases, with 10 bases left between them. CDR3 nucleotide sequence: TGTGCCAGTAGTATAGGGGCGTCCGTTGGGGCCAACGTCCTGACTTTC. Its protein is CASSIGASVGANVLTF.

This clone occurred once. Here the CDR3 reads CASSSGRGGAAETQYF. CDR3 bases: TGTGCCAGCAGCTCGGGCCGCGGGGGGGCCGCAGAGACCCAGTACTTC. The chain is built from TRBV7-8 and TRBJ2-5; TRBD2 agrees at 9 bases. Germline CDR1 and CDR2: SGHVS and FQNEAQ. This CDR3 is built from 16 residues. With V trimmed by 4 bases and J by 4 bases, 10 bases remained unmatched.

This clone showed up just once. The gene calls are TRBV3-1 (or the pseudogene TRBV3-2) and TRBJ1-6, with D perhaps matching TRBD1 (5 bases). This CDR3 is 15 amino acids long. V gave up 4 bases and J gave up 7 bases, with 14 bases separating them. Germline V gives CDR1 LGHDT, CDR2 YNNKEL (reference sequence). This chain's CDR3 is CASSLQGVPNSPLHF. The CDR3 coding sequence is TGTGCCAGCAGCCTGCAGGGTGTCCCCAATTCACCCCTCCACTTT.

The V gene is TRBV9, the J gene TRBJ2-1, with a possible D match to TRBD2 (6 bases). V was cut by 0 bases and J by 4 bases, with 11 bases left in between. CDR1 and CDR2 from the germline V gene are SGDLS and YYNGEE. This CDR3 is built from 15 residues. The DNA for the CDR3 is TGTGCCAGCAGCGTAGCGGGGGACCAGTACAATGAGCAGTTCTTC. Encoded protein: CASSVAGDQYNEQFF.

V usage is TRBV10-3 and J usage is TRBJ2-3, with TRBD1 matching 9 bases. V lost 10 bases, J lost 2 bases, and 7 bases stayed unmatched. Germline V CDR1 and CDR2: ENHRY, SYGVKD. The length of the CDR3 is 14 residues. CDR3 in amino acids: CASSGTGTTDTQYF. The CDR3 DNA sequence: TGTGCCAGCTCCGGGACAGGGACCACAGATACGCAGTATTTT.

This chain links TRBV9 with TRBJ2-7, with 9 bases that match TRBD1. V lost 4 bases to trimming and J lost 4 bases; unmatched junction nucleotides: 9. The germline V gene encodes CDR1 SGDLS and CDR2 YYNGEE. This CDR3 contains 15 residues. Here the CDR3 reads CASSSTGTGSYEQYF. The CDR3 nucleotides are TGTGCCAGCAGCTCAACCGGGACAGGGTCGTACGAGCAGTACTTC.

For this clone: A much larger clone differs by one base, so this may be a read error. This sequence joins TRBV3-1 (or the pseudogene TRBV3-2) and TRBJ2-2, with TRBD2 matching over 7 bases. CDR3 length equals 15 residues. With 4 bases clipped from V and 7 bases from J, the junction kept 9 bases outside the gene matches. Looked up from germline, CDR1 is LGHDT and CDR2 is YNNKEL (reference sequence). The CDR3 here is CASSRFGGGSGELFF. The DNA of the CDR3 is TGTGCCAGCAGCCGCTTTGGGGGGGGAAGCGGGGAGCTGTTTTTT.

The CDR3 DNA follows: TGTGCCAGCAGCAAGGGACCAAGGGACACTGAAGCTTTCTTT. Protein sequence: CASSKGPRDTEAFF. The V gene is TRBV21-1, the J gene TRBJ1-1. TRBV21-1 is a pseudogene segment. The CDR3 length is 14 residues.

The genes are TRBV6-5 and TRBJ2-7; perhaps TRBD2 as D (7 bases). With 5 bases removed from V and 6 bases from J, the gap between germline ends came to 11 bases. There are 12 residues in the CDR3. CDR1 is MNHEY, CDR2 SVGAGI, per germline. CDR3 DNA sequence: TGTGCCAGCAGTCAGGGGAGGGTCGAGCAGTACTTC. Protein product: CASSQGRVEQYF.

The chain combines TRBV24-1 with TRBJ1-2; perhaps TRBD1 as D (6 bases). Germline V gene data show CDR1 as KGHDR and CDR2 as SFDVKD. V lost 6 bases and J lost 6, with 13 bases in between. The CDR3 extends over 13 amino acids. CDR3 sequence: CATSNREIDGYTF. In DNA form, the CDR3 reads TGTGCCACCAGTAACAGGGAGATAGATGGCTACACCTTC.

The chain has TRBV11-2 and TRBJ1-1; TRBD1 aligns across 8 bases. The CDR3 runs 17 residues. Germline V lookup: CDR1 SGHAT, CDR2 FQNNGV. The J segment lost 5 bases and the V segment lost 5 bases, leaving 16 bases of the junction unmatched. The CDR3 protein is CASSPWEAGGESTEAFF. CDR3 coding DNA: TGTGCCAGCAGCCCCTGGGAGGCAGGGGGCGAAAGTACTGAAGCTTTCTTT.

The J gene is TRBJ1-2, the V gene TRBV12-3 or TRBV12-4, with D unclear. The V gene lost 3 bases and the J gene lost 3 bases, with 8 bases spanning the gap. The CDR3 extends over 13 amino acids. The CDR3 region is CASSFGGDYGYTF. The CDR3 region has the DNA TGTGCCAGCAGTTTTGGCGGTGACTATGGCTACACCTTC.

The chain recombines TRBV19 with TRBJ1-5; D unclear. The CDR3 extends over 14 amino acids. Germline loops: CDR1 LNHDA, CDR2 SQIVND (reference sequence). V lost 6 bases, J lost 1 base, and 10 bases lay in between. CDR3 DNA sequence: TGTGCCAGTAGGAGAAGGGAGAGCAATCAGCCCCAGCATTTT. Its translation: CASRRRESNQPQHF.

The chain has TRBV6-1 and TRBJ1-3, with D perhaps matching TRBD1 (5 bases). CDR3 size: 15 residues. The V gene's germline CDR1 is MNHNS and CDR2 SASEGT. V was cut by 3 bases and J by 0 bases, with 9 bases left in between. The CDR3 reads CASSETAFSGNTIYF. The DNA for the CDR3 is TGTGCCAGCAGTGAGACAGCCTTCTCTGGAAACACCATATATTTT.

The J gene is TRBJ2-1, the V gene TRBV4-2; 10 bases are shared with TRBD2. Germline-derived CDR1 and CDR2 are LGHNA and YNFKEQ. V was pared by 1 base and J by 7 bases, with 10 bases of the junction left unmatched. The CDR3 is made up of 17 amino acids. CDR3 bases: TGTGCCAGCAGCCAAGCGGTAGCGGGGGGATTAGTGAATGAGCAGTTCTTC. Translated, it gives CASSQAVAGGLVNEQFF.

The chain employs TRBV10-1 and TRBJ2-5; the D is unclear. CDR1 WNHNN and CDR2 SYGVQD come from the germline V gene (reference sequence). V gave up 3 bases and J gave up 4 bases, with 6 bases separating them. This CDR3 contains 12 residues. CDR3 protein: CASSDQRETQYF. Here the CDR3 DNA reads TGCGCCAGCAGTGATCAGAGAGAGACCCAGTACTTC.

This rearrangement joins TRBV20-1 to TRBJ2-5; D unclear. The germline V gene encodes CDR1 DFQATT and CDR2 SNEGSKA (reference sequence). V gave up 3 bases and J gave up 2 bases, with 10 bases separating them. CDR3 length: 13 residues. CDR3 protein: CSASDGPQETQYF. The CDR3 coding sequence is TGCAGTGCTAGTGACGGACCTCAAGAGACCCAGTACTTC.

This chain joins TRBV5-4 and TRBJ2-7; D perhaps matches TRBD1 (5 bases). The ends were cut back, 3 bases at V and 2 bases at J, with 9 bases in the middle. The CDR3 totals 13 residues. The germline CDR1 and CDR2 sequences are SGHNT and YYREEE (reference sequence). CDR3 nucleotides: TGTGCCAGCAGCTCGAGACAGACCTACGAGCAGTACTTC. It is translated as CASSSRQTYEQYF.

The V and J genes are TRBV6-1 and TRBJ1-2; tentatively, D is TRBD1 (5 bases). Germline assignment: CDR1 MNHNS and CDR2 SASEGT. The germline V and J ends were trimmed by 2 bases and 5 bases, with 15 bases remaining between them. The CDR3 has 15 residues. CDR3 sequence (DNA): TGTGCCAGCAGTGAATGGAGGGGAGTAGGATATGGCTACACCTTC. Protein: CASSEWRGVGYGYTF.

This clone was seen only once. This chain connects TRBV5-4 to TRBJ1-1; D not certain. Per germline, CDR1 SGHNT and CDR2 YYREEE (reference sequence). The CDR3 extends over 15 amino acids. Trimming shortened V by 0 bases and J by 0 bases, and 9 bases separated the two germline ends. The CDR3 protein is CASSLEVNMNTEAFF. The DNA for the CDR3 is TGTGCCAGCAGCTTGGAGGTGAACATGAACACTGAAGCTTTCTTT.

V is TRBV5-6 and J is TRBJ1-4; TRBD1 aligns across 10 bases. The CDR3 has 16 amino acids. The junction had 5 bases not matched to a gene; V was cut back by 3 bases and J by 3 bases. From germline, CDR1 is SGHDT and CDR2 YYEEEE. The CDR3 here is CASSSGGTGANEKLFF. The CDR3 region has the DNA TGTGCCAGCAGCTCCGGAGGGACAGGGGCTAATGAAAAACTGTTTTTT.

CDR3 nucleotide sequence: TGTGCCAGCAGCTTAGAGAACCAGCTCGACAATGAGCAGTTCTTC. This encodes CASSLENQLDNEQFF. V and J are TRBV11-3 and TRBJ2-1; no clear D gene. The CDR3 consists of 15 residues. Germline lookup yields CDR1 SGHNT and CDR2 YENEEA. The V end was cut by 0 bases, the J end by 5 bases, with 11 bases between.

The chain uses TRBV9 and TRBJ1-3, with D maybe TRBD1 (6 bases). V lost 2 bases, J lost 0 bases, and 12 bases lay in between. Germline CDR1 SGDLS, CDR2 YYNGEE. CDR3 length: 16 residues. CDR3: CASSVLGQYSGNTIYF. The CDR3 nucleotides are TGTGCCAGCAGCGTTCTCGGACAGTACTCTGGAAACACCATATATTTT.